The 27 T cell receptor beta chains reported below all come from one sample, sequenced in a study of shared clonotypes between healthy human individuals. Data came from immunoSEQ multiplex PCR; TCRdb stores just in-frame clones and leaves some out. The sample has roughly 1 million clones; more than 60% are singletons. The sequenced sample consisted of memory CD4+ T cells sorted from blood. The subset is: CD45RA-negative fraction. These TCRs come from a man between 18 and 35 years old in good health.

The rearrangement links TRBV5-5 to TRBJ2-7; the D gene is possibly TRBD2 (5 bases). The V end lost 4 bases, the J end lost 2 bases, and 19 bases lay between the germline ends. Per the germline V gene, CDR1 is SGHKS and CDR2 is YYEKEE (reference sequence). This CDR3 spans 16 amino acids. DNA for the CDR3: TGTGCCAGCAGCCCCGCAACGGGGTCCGGCACCTACGAGCAGTACTTC. Translating it yields CASSPATGSGTYEQYF.

The gene calls are TRBV13 and TRBJ1-4; D unclear. Germline lookup yields CDR1 PRHDT and CDR2 FYEKMQ (reference sequence). CDR3 length: 15 residues. Deletions cut 0 bases from V and 7 bases from J, with 12 bases between. CDR3: CASSLGEGFAEKLFF. DNA of the CDR3: TGTGCCAGCAGCTTAGGGGAGGGTTTCGCTGAAAAACTGTTTTTT.

This clone was seen more than once but under ten times. V is TRBV5-4 and J is TRBJ2-5; tentative D call: TRBD2 (6 bases). CDR3 length: 13 residues. The V end lost 4 bases, the J end lost 5 bases, and 12 bases lay between the germline ends. Germline V gene lookup returns CDR1 SGHNT and CDR2 YYREEE (reference sequence). CDR3 loop: CASSRGSIETQYF. The CDR3 nucleotides are TGTGCCAGCAGCCGGGGGAGTATTGAGACCCAGTACTTC.

CDR3 in amino acids: CASSERPAGGLGTDTQYF. The DNA of the CDR3 is TGTGCCAGCAGCGAAAGACCAGCGGGAGGGCTCGGGACAGATACGCAGTATTTT. This rearrangement joins TRBV7-9 to TRBJ2-3; 10 nucleotides agree with TRBD2. The CDR3 length is 18 residues. J lost 3 bases, V lost 5 bases, and 14 bases had no gene match. In germline, CDR1 is SEHNR, CDR2 FQNEAQ (reference sequence).

The rearrangement uses TRBV28 and TRBJ1-5, with D tentatively TRBD1 (6 bases). This CDR3 has 15 amino acids. Germline V gene data show CDR1 as MDHEN and CDR2 as SYDVKM. Deletions cut 6 bases from V and 5 bases from J, with 17 bases between. In nucleotides, the CDR3 is TGTGCCAGCAGCGTCCCTGGACAGAGCCATCAGCCCCAGCATTTT. This translates into CASSVPGQSHQPQHF.

The chain recombines TRBV7-9 with TRBJ2-7, with TRBD2 identical over 14 bases. Trimming took 5 bases from V and 4 from J; bases not matched to a gene: 4. Germline V CDR1 and CDR2: SEHNR, FQNEAQ (reference sequence). The CDR3 is 15 amino acids. The CDR3: CASSETSGGAYEQYF. In nucleotides, the CDR3 is TGTGCCAGCAGCGAGACTAGCGGGGGGGCTTACGAGCAGTACTTC.

There are a few counts of this clone. CDR3 region: CASSWQGRSDTQYF. The CDR3 DNA follows: TGTGCCAGTAGTTGGCAGGGTCGGTCAGATACGCAGTATTTT. This sequence joins TRBV19 and TRBJ2-3; possibly TRBD1 for D (5 bases). The ends were cut back, 5 bases at V and 4 bases at J, with 13 bases in the middle. The CDR3 extends over 14 amino acids. Germline CDR1 LNHDA, CDR2 SQIVND (reference sequence).

This clone has just a few counts. The chain joins TRBV7-3 to TRBJ1-1; D not resolved. Trimming left V 1 base short and J 5 bases short, with 8 bases between. Germline CDR1 is SGHTA and CDR2 is FQGTGA. This CDR3 spans 13 amino acids. The CDR3 DNA is TGTGCCAGCAGCTTAAATACGAGGACTGAAGCTTTCTTT. It yields the protein CASSLNTRTEAFF.

This CDR3 is CASYKDRVDTEAFF. The DNA of the CDR3 is TGTGCCAGCTATAAAGACAGGGTGGACACTGAAGCTTTCTTT. This chain joins TRBV4-2 and TRBJ1-1, with 7 bases lining up with TRBD1. Germline CDR1 LGHNA, CDR2 YNFKEQ. V shed 8 bases, J shed 3 bases, and the junction held 9 bases outside the gene matches. The CDR3 totals 14 residues.

The rearrangement joins TRBV18 to TRBJ2-3; the match to TRBD2 covers 13 bases. Germline CDR1 and CDR2: KGHSH and LQKENI. Losses at the gene ends were 5 bases for V and 3 bases for J; bases not matched to a gene: 8. The CDR3 runs to 17 residues. CDR3 region: CASSVWTSGGETDTQYF. The CDR3 DNA is TGTGCCAGCTCAGTCTGGACTAGCGGGGGAGAAACAGATACGCAGTATTTT.

This clone was seen more than once but under ten times. This chain links TRBV21-1 with TRBJ2-2; TRBD1 reflects the table's D call only, with no check against the DNA. TRBV21-1 is a documented pseudogene. There are 14 residues in the CDR3. DNA of the CDR3: TGTGCCAGCAGCAAAGGCAGATCCACCGGGGAGCTGTTTTTT. This gives the protein CASSKGRSTGELFF.

This clone was seen many times. The chain has TRBV19 and TRBJ1-5, with D unclear. V was pared by 8 bases and J by 1 base, with 6 bases between. This CDR3 has 12 residues. Per the germline V gene, CDR1 is LNHDA and CDR2 is SQIVND (reference sequence). Written as DNA, the CDR3 is TGTGCCAGTCGCATCAGCAATCAGCCCCAGCATTTT. This translates into CASRISNQPQHF.

CDR3: CATSPTSGRAIGELFF. As DNA, the CDR3 is TGTGCCACCAGCCCCACTAGCGGGAGGGCGATCGGGGAGCTGTTTTTT. This chain connects TRBV15 to TRBJ2-2; 13 positions match TRBD2. The germline CDR1 and CDR2 sequences are LNHNV and YYDKDF (reference sequence). This CDR3 has 16 residues. Trimming removed 5 bases from V and 7 bases from J; junction bases left unmatched: 7.

The chain has TRBV15 and TRBJ1-4; weak D call: TRBD1 (6 bases). This CDR3 has 16 residues. Germline CDR1 LNHNV, CDR2 YYDKDF (reference sequence). The V end was cut by 2 bases, the J end by 0 bases, with 10 bases between. The CDR3 bases are TGTGCCACCAGCAGATCGAGACAGGCAACTAATGAAAAACTGTTTTTT. Translating gives CATSRSRQATNEKLFF.

This chain connects TRBV19 to TRBJ1-2, with D possibly being TRBD1 (5 bases). V lost 2 bases and J lost 8, with 9 bases in between. The V gene's germline CDR1 is LNHDA and CDR2 SQIVND (reference sequence). This CDR3 contains 12 residues. CDR3 loop: CASSIQGAGYTF. The DNA of the CDR3 is TGTGCCAGTAGTATACAGGGAGCCGGCTACACCTTC.

The chain uses TRBV2 and TRBJ1-1; TRBD1 aligns across 8 bases. CDR1 SNHLY and CDR2 FYNNEI come from the germline V gene. This CDR3 is built from 14 residues. V lost 4 bases and J lost 6; bases outside the gene matches: 7. The CDR3 sequence is CASSADRGRAEAFF. The CDR3 nucleotides read TGTGCCAGCAGTGCCGACAGGGGCCGGGCTGAAGCTTTCTTT.

Comments on this clone: Other nucleotide sequences in the sample specify the same CDR3. V and J are TRBV6-6 and TRBJ1-5, with a weak D call TRBD1 (5 bases). V gave up 0 bases and J gave up 7 bases, with 7 bases separating them. CDR3 length: 13 amino acids. Germline CDR1 is MNHNY and CDR2 is SVGAGI (reference sequence). The CDR3 DNA follows: TGTGCCAGCAGTTACTCCAGGGTGCAGCCCCAGCATTTT. Protein: CASSYSRVQPQHF.

The chain links TRBV6-1 to TRBJ1-6; 7 nucleotides line up with TRBD1. CDR3 length: 14 residues. CDR1 is MNHNS, CDR2 SASEGT, per germline. The J segment lost 7 bases and the V segment lost 8 bases, leaving 8 bases of the junction unmatched. The CDR3 protein is CASEQGIGNSPLHF. Here the CDR3 DNA reads TGTGCCAGCGAACAGGGGATTGGGAATTCACCCCTCCACTTT.

To note about this clone: Other DNA sequences in the same sample also yield this CDR3. V and J are TRBV19 and TRBJ1-5; D is possibly TRBD1 (6 bases). Germline V gene sequence: CDR1 LNHDA, CDR2 SQIVND (reference sequence). The length of the CDR3 is 14 residues. The germline V and J ends were trimmed by 4 bases and 2 bases, with 9 bases remaining between them. The CDR3 is CASSTRQGNQPQHF. CDR3 sequence (DNA): TGTGCCAGTAGTACCCGACAGGGCAATCAGCCCCAGCATTTT.

Remarks on this clone: Other DNA sequences in this specimen translate into the identical CDR3. The V gene is TRBV9, the J gene TRBJ2-5; D unresolved. Germline CDR1 is SGDLS and CDR2 is YYNGEE. CDR3 length: 11 residues. Trimming removed 3 bases at V and 4 bases at J, with 4 bases between. The CDR3 is CASSDRETQYF. CDR3 in DNA: TGTGCCAGCAGCGATCGAGAGACCCAGTACTTC.

Only a few counts were recorded for this clone. This sequence joins TRBV4-1 and TRBJ1-6; tentatively, D is TRBD1 (5 bases). Between the trimmed V and J ends, which lost 4 bases and 9 bases, there was a span of 13 bases. The CDR3 has 14 amino acids. In germline, CDR1 is MGHRA, CDR2 YSYEKL. CDR3 sequence (DNA): TGCGCCAGCAGCCCGGAGACAGCTGGTTCACCCCTCCACTTT. Protein: CASSPETAGSPLHF.

The chain links TRBV27 to TRBJ2-3, with D uncertain. In germline, CDR1 is MNHEY, CDR2 SMNVEV (reference sequence). The CDR3 covers 12 residues. V was trimmed by 8 bases and J by 6 bases, leaving 12 bases between them. CDR3 residues: CASGVAADTQYF. The CDR3 DNA is TGTGCCAGCGGGGTCGCAGCGGATACGCAGTATTTT.

This chain connects TRBV4-2 to TRBJ2-7; D is perhaps TRBD1 (5 bases). Per germline, CDR1 LGHNA and CDR2 YNFKEQ. The CDR3 loop spans 14 amino acids. Trimming cost V 1 base and J 5 bases, with 12 bases left between them. The CDR3, as DNA: TGTGCCAGCAGCCAAGGGACAAGATGGGACGAGCAGTACTTC. It encodes CASSQGTRWDEQYF.

The chain has TRBV7-2 and TRBJ2-1; the match to TRBD1 covers 8 bases. Germline CDR1 and CDR2: SGHTA and FQGNSA. This CDR3 region has 15 residues. V lost 5 bases to trimming and J lost 7 bases; unmatched junction nucleotides: 10. Here the CDR3 reads CASSGGGTGKNEQFF. The CDR3 DNA reads as TGTGCCAGCAGCGGGGGCGGGACAGGCAAAAATGAGCAGTTCTTC.

This sequence joins TRBV29-1 and TRBJ1-1; a possible D gene is TRBD1 (5 bases). CDR3 length equals 13 residues. V gave up 6 bases and J gave up 2 bases, with 13 bases separating them. CDR1 is SQVTM and CDR2 is ANQGSEA in the germline V gene. CDR3 residues: CSVKGRLNTEAFF. As DNA, the CDR3 is TGCAGCGTCAAGGGGCGGCTTAACACTGAAGCTTTCTTT.

This clone was found a few times. CDR3 coding DNA: TGTGCCTGGAACAGAACAGGGGGCAGGCCCCAGCATTTT. Translation: CAWNRTGGRPQHF. The gene calls are TRBV30 and TRBJ1-5, with 9 bases identical to TRBD1. The CDR3 loop spans 13 amino acids. With V trimmed by 4 bases and J by 9 bases, 7 bases remained unmatched. The germline CDR1 and CDR2 sequences are GTSNPN and SVGIG (reference sequence).

The genes are TRBV7-2 and TRBJ2-1, with 8 positions matching TRBD2. CDR3 length: 15 residues. Germline V CDR1 and CDR2: SGHTA, FQGNSA. V shed 2 bases and J 9 bases; nucleotides not matched to a gene: 9. This chain's CDR3 is CASSLQGLASPEQFF. In DNA, the CDR3 is TGTGCCAGCAGCTTACAAGGACTAGCTAGCCCTGAGCAGTTCTTC.